This T cell receptor (beta chain) is from a study of cytomegalovirus exposure and HLA in healthy donors. This clone showed up just a few times. CDR1 SGHNT and CDR2 YENEEA come from the germline V gene. CDR3 length equals 16 residues. V lost 5 bases and J 4 bases, leaving 20 bases between the germline ends. PCR involved 60 Vbeta and 13 Jbeta primers. The assay was immunoSEQ multiplex PCR, and TCRdb's table has in-frame clones only and misses some. The profile shows around 140,000 clones, around 72% of them singletons. Sequences were obtained from PBMCs. The chain joins TRBV11-3 to TRBJ1-1; no clear D gene. The clonotype comes from a man aged 50 or older in good health and CMV-seropositive. CDR3 sequence: CASSNWGDPWGTEAFF. The CDR3 DNA sequence: TGTGCCAGCAGCAACTGGGGAGATCCCTGGGGCACTGAAGCTTTCTTT.